This T cell receptor (beta chain) derives from a study of T cells after yellow fever vaccination. Points from the study as a whole: Weaker, the secondary response peaked sooner, at day 5 versus 15. A large majority of primary-vaccination clones showed up again after the booster (approximately 96% CD4, roughly 88% CD8). FACS-sorted repertoires could harbor abundant contaminating bulk-population clonotypes.

Note on this clonotype: Its specificity is not known.

TCRdb recomputed calls from the 5' RACE reads with MiXCR, one row per CDR3 protein. The sample shows some 250,000 distinct CDR3 sequences, 6.9% of them seen only once. This TCR came from a man aged 30-40 years who received the YFV17D yellow fever vaccine. This material consisted of CD4+ T cells sorted from PBMCs, taken 15 days after the yellow fever booster vaccination.

CDR3 sequence (DNA): TGTGCCAGCAGCTTAGGATCTGGACAGGGTAACTATGGCTACACCTTC. This encodes CASSLGSGQGNYGYTF. The chain links TRBV7-2 to TRBJ1-2; 8 bases are shared with TRBD1. Germline loops: CDR1 SGHTA, CDR2 FQGNSA. Trimming removed 1 base from V and 1 base from J; junction bases left unmatched: 5. CDR3 length equals 16 residues.